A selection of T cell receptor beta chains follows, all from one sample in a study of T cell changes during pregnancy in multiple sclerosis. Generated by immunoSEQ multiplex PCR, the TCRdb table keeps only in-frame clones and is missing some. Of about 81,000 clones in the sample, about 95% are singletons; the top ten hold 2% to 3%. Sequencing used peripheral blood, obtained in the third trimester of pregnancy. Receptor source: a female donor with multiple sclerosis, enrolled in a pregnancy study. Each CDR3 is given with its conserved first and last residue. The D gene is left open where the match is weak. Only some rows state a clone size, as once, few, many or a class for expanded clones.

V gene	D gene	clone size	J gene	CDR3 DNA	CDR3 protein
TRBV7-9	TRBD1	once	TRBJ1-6	TGTGCCAGCAGCCCGACAGGGAGTGATTCACCCCTCCACTTT	CASSPTGSDSPLHF
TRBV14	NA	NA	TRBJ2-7	TGTGCCAGCAGCCTCCGGGACACACTCTACGAGCAGTACTTC	CASSLRDTLYEQYF
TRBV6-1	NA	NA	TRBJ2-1	TGTGCCAGCATGAGGGGGGGCCTATCCAATGAGCAGTTCTTC	CASMRGGLSNEQFF
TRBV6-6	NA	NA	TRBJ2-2	TGTGCCAGTAGAATCGACAGGCCCAACACCGGGGAGCTGTTTTTT	CASRIDRPNTGELFF
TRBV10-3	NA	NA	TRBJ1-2	TGTGCCACTGGAGAGACGGGAAACTATGGCTACACCTTC	CATGETGNYGYTF
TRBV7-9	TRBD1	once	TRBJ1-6	TGTGCCAGCAGCCGAACCGGGACAGATCTTTCACCCCTCCACTTT	CASSRTGTDLSPLHF
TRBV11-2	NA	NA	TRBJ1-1	TGTGCCAGCAGCACAAACACTGAAGCTTTCTTT	CASSTNTEAFF
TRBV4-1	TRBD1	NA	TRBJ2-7	TGCGCCAGCAGCCGCAACAGGGGCGCCTACGAGCAGTACTTC	CASSRNRGAYEQYF
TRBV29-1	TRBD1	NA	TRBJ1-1	TGCAGCGTGGCCCGGGACAGGGTTATCGGAAACACTGAAGCTTTCTTT	CSVARDRVIGNTEAFF
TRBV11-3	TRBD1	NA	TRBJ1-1	TGTGCCAGCAGCTTCCAGGGGGACACTGAAGCTTTCTTT	CASSFQGDTEAFF